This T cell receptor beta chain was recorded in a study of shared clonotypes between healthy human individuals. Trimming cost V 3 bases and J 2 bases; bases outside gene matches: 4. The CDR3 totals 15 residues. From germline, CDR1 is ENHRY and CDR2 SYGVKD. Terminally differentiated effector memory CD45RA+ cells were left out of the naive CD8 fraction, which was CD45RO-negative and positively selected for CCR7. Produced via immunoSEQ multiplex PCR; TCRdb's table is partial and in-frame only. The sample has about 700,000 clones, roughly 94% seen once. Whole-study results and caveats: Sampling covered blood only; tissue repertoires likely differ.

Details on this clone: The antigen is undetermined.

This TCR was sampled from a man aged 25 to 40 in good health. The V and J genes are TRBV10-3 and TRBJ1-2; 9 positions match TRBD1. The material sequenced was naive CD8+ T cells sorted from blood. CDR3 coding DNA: TGTGCCATCAGTGACCCGGGACAGGGAAACTATGGCTACACCTTC. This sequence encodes CAISDPGQGNYGYTF.